The present TCR beta chain was sequenced within a study of shared clonotypes between healthy human individuals (dated by TCRdb to 2019 to 2021). The study in broad terms: The cohort included a few men and two women between 18 and 49 years of age. For each donor, CD4 naive and CD4 memory were each run on three plates, CD8 naive on two plates, and CD8 memory on one plate. To increase sequencing depth and limit assay-specific biases, TCR repertoire library preparation and sequencing were carried out by different laboratories using diverse techniques. Leukapheresis yielded between about 0.9 and 9.5 billion PBMCs per donor. To estimate repertoire size and how much clonotype sharing occurs between individuals, the study deeply sequenced the blood TCR repertoires of 5 or 6 healthy adults. Findings and caveats that apply to the study as a whole: Naive subsets generally had larger estimated clonotype richness than memory subsets did. Rarefaction of sorted-subset datasets indicated incomplete sequencing despite the large sequencing depth. Because the study included only a small number of donors, the genetic and exposure-history diversity represented was limited. Based on pairwise subsampling, the degree of clonotype sharing among donors was expected to be affected by sequencing depth. Sampling was restricted to blood, and TCR repertoires in tissue are likely to differ from TCR repertoires in blood. Across four donors, about 5% of naive CD4, roughly 3.3% of naive CD8, about 2.3% of memory CD4, and roughly 0.41% of memory CD8 clonotypes were shared. Higher generation probabilities were observed for clonotypes shared by all four sorted-subset donors than for non-shared clonotypes.

CD8 naive samples were CD45RO-negative cells positively selected for CCR7, giving a CD45RA+CCR7+ population that excluded TemRA cells. The donors were healthy, HIV-negative adults with no recently reported acute infections or vaccinations. Every donor was a Caucasian adult residing in Nashville, Tennessee, USA. Blood was collected by leukapheresis, and PBMCs were isolated by Ficoll-Histopaque density gradient centrifugation and then cryopreserved in liquid nitrogen vapor phase. Analytical flow cytometry was used to check the purity and quantity of every magnetically sorted T cell population. Genomic DNA was isolated from every sorted fraction and measured by UV absorbance on a Nanodrop 2000c. Regarding this clone: No antigen is known for it. Base quality data are lacking; no much larger clone is found one base away.

Using the deep immunoSEQ assay, multiplex PCR amplified TCR CDR3 regions from genomic DNA. Extracted genomic DNA from each cell subset was spread evenly across all wells of several immunoSEQ 96-well plates, with each plate serving as a replicate. For sorted subsets, each replicate PCR was loaded with approximately 0.2 ug genomic DNA, equivalent to some 31,000 T cell genomes. The purified libraries were quantified using a Qubit 3.0 fluorometer, sized with a Bioanalyzer 2100, and then quantified again using the KAPA Library Quantification kit. Each immunoSEQ 96-well plate was sequenced on its own single-read 150-cycle Illumina NextSeq 550 flow cell. For the original study's pipeline: Because only junctional sequences without quality scores were contained in the immunoSEQ output, filtering matching that applied to full-length reads could not be performed. To assign V/J genes and CDR3, sequences were annotated against IMGT germline references using PyIR, a Python wrapper for IgBLAST v1.9. Reads with weak V/J assignments (E-value above 1e-6), missing CDR3, stop codons, out-of-frame junctions, or ambiguous translated residues were removed. A V3J clonotype was defined by an identical inferred V gene, J gene, and CDR3 amino acid sequence. The percentage overlap between two repertoires was calculated by dividing the number of shared unique clonotypes by the size of the smaller repertoire. Repertoire richness was assessed with RTK rarefaction, the Chao1 estimator, and Recon v2.1 estimates of unobserved clonotypes. For all TCRbeta clonotypes obtained by the gDNA method from a few donors, generation probabilities were computed with OLGA. The source is immuneACCESS, and TCRdb retained only in-frame sequences with V and J called. Part of the clones is not carried over; for the studies checked, unresolved V genes explain less than half of this, and the remainder is unexplained. The V and J calls and clone size come from that table; D and trimming were worked out from the DNA. This sample has roughly 2.1 million clones in its table, and just over 90% of those were observed once. Together, the top ten hold approximately 1.7% of the sample.

A distance of 13 bases separates the germline ends of V and J, which lose 2 bases and 1 base respectively. CDR1 MGHRA and CDR2 YSYEKL are derived from the germline V gene. The CDR3, from cysteine to phenylalanine, totals 16 residues. Only the CDR3 portion is preserved as DNA: 48 bases, with reading frame beginning at the first base. The V gene is TRBV4-1 and the J gene is TRBJ2-3; the D gene is perhaps TRBD1 or TRBD2, each of them matching over 5 bases. The TCR originated in a man aged 18 to 29 in good health. Some clones in this sample may be carry-over from other donors' samples. Specimen: naive CD8+ T cells from PBMCs. According to the study, the label for this sample's cell subset or site signals: CD45RA+CCR7+. CDR3 sequence: CASSQRDLGGTDTQYF. The DNA is as follows: TGCGCCAGCAGCCAAAGGGACCTTGGGGGCACAGATACGCAGTATTTT.